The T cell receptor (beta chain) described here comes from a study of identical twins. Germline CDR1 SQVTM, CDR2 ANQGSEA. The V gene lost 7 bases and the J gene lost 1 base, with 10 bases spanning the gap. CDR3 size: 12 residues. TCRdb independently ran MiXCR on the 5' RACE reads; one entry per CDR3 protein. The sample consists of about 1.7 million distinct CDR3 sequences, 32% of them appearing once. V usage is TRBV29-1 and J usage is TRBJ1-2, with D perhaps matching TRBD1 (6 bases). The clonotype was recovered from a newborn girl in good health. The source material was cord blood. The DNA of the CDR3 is TGCAGCGGGATACAGGGTAACTATGGCTACACCTTC. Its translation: CSGIQGNYGYTF.